These 2 T cell receptor beta chains were all obtained from the same sample, sequenced in a study of OX40 agonist ivuxolimab in advanced cancers. Generated by immunoSEQ multiplex PCR, the TCRdb table keeps only in-frame clones and is missing some. Of over 95,000 clones listed, roughly 80% are singletons. The sample in question was CD4+ or CD8+ T cells sorted from blood, obtained in a trial of the OX40 agonist ivuxolimab. The source is an adult with an advanced solid tumor such as melanoma, head and neck, liver or kidney cancer.

The chain couples TRBV27 to TRBJ2-1; TRBD2 matches at 14 bases. The CDR3 consists of 19 residues. V gave up 6 bases and J gave up 0 bases; unmatched junction bases: 10. CDR1 is MNHEY and CDR2 is SMNVEV in the germline V gene (reference sequence). The CDR3 nucleotides are TGTGCCAGCAGCTCGGGACTAGCGGGAGTGAGAAGCTCCTACAATGAGCAGTTCTTC. It translates to CASSSGLAGVRSSYNEQFF.

The V call is TRBV7-9, the J call TRBJ2-1; the D gene is possibly TRBD2 (6 bases). Germline loops: CDR1 SEHNR, CDR2 FQNEAQ (reference sequence). The CDR3 has 19 residues. V lost 7 bases, J lost 4 bases, and 29 bases lay in between. The DNA for the CDR3 is TGTGCCAGCATCAAAAACCCCAGGCTAGCGCCTTCTCTTTACAATGAGCAGTTCTTC. Protein: CASIKNPRLAPSLYNEQFF.